The T cell receptor beta chain described here comes from a study of blood T cell repertoires in COVID-19. As for the study in general: Acute and convalescent COVID-19 samples came from the United States, Italy and Spain. From T cells, B-cell-depleted T cells, or PBMCs came the material, which was cDNA or gDNA.

Profiling relied on immunoSEQ multiplex PCR, and the TCRdb table lists in-frame clones only, not all of them. The table lists more than 300,000 clones, roughly 88% of them singletons. The CDR3 has 17 residues. V was pared by 4 bases and J by 4 bases, with 10 bases of the junction left unmatched. Germline V gene sequence: CDR1 MDHEN, CDR2 SYDVKM. The sample consisted of peripheral blood. The sequence derives from a woman in her forties or fifties with acute or convalescent COVID-19. The chain recombines TRBV28 with TRBJ1-1; TRBD1 matches at 12 bases. The CDR3, as DNA: TGTGCCAGCAGTTCCTACGGAGGGACAGGGGGCACCACTGAAGCTTTCTTT. It encodes CASSSYGGTGGTTEAFF.